The 2 T cell receptor beta chains presented below share a single source sample, sequenced in a study of T cells in Graves' hyperthyroidism and ophthalmopathy. Researchers amplified the TCR beta CDR3 regions from RNA transcripts. First-round RT-PCR targeting the TCR CDR3 was performed with the HTBI primer set. In TCRdb, the multiplex PCR reads were re-called with MiXCR into one record per CDR3 protein. The sample contains about 130,000 distinct CDR3 sequences, approximately 20% of which appear only once. The sample was blood. The receptor set was obtained from a woman in her forties or fifties with Graves' hyperthyroidism that later progressed to Graves' ophthalmopathy.

The rearrangement links TRBV3-1 to TRBJ1-2; TRBD1 matches 9 bases. CDR3 size: 15 residues. Trimming took 0 bases from V and 5 from J; bases not matched to a gene: 4. CDR1 LGHDT and CDR2 YNNKEL come from the germline V gene (reference sequence). The CDR3 spells CASSQDLGTGYGYTF. CDR3 coding DNA: TGTGCCAGCAGCCAAGATCTGGGGACAGGGTATGGCTACACCTTC.

On this clonotype itself: A much larger clone lies a single base off, so this may be a read error. The genes are TRBV7-9 and TRBJ2-3; 8 bases fit TRBD2. This CDR3 has 16 amino acids. CDR1 is SEHNR and CDR2 is FQNEAQ in the germline V gene (reference sequence). CDR3 protein: CAGSSTGGGPADTQYF. In DNA form, the CDR3 reads TGTGCCGGCAGCTCGACCGGGGGGGGCCCCGCGGATACGCAGTATTTT.